The clone carrying this T cell receptor (beta chain) was observed at least ten times. What it binds is unknown. Hyperthyroidism was considered stable when no ophthalmopathy appeared within 18 months of follow-up. In germline, CDR1 is DFQATT, CDR2 SNEGSKA (reference sequence). The V gene lost 2 bases and the J gene lost 0 bases, with 7 bases spanning the gap. The CDR3 has 13 residues. The sample is drawn from a study of Graves' ophthalmopathy and Graves' hyperthyroidism. The study's findings and limits: Sensitivity of 87.88% and specificity of 65% to 83% were achieved when a 13-signature model separated ophthalmopathy from stable hyperthyroidism.

The TCR beta CDR3 regions underwent amplification from RNA transcripts. The authors performed first-round RT-PCR with HTBI primers and then a second-round multiplex PCR. TCRdb recomputed calls from the multiplex PCR reads with MiXCR, one row per CDR3 protein. The sample records some 360,000 distinct CDR3 sequences, about a sixth being singletons. The specimen was peripheral blood. The rearrangement joins TRBV20-1 to TRBJ1-1; D is unresolved. The sequence came from an adult woman with stable Graves' hyperthyroidism. CDR3 DNA: TGCAGTGCTAGACGGGTTTTGAACACTGAAGCTTTCTTT. This gives the protein CSARRVLNTEAFF.